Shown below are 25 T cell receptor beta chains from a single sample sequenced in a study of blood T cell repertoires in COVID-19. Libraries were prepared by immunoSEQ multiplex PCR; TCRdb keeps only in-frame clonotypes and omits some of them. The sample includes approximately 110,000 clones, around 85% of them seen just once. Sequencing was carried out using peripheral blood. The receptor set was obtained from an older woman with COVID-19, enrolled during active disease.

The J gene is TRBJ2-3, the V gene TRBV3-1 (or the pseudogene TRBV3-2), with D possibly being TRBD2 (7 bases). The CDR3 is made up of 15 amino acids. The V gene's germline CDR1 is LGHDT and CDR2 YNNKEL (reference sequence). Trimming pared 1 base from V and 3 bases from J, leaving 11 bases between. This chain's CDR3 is CASSQGGGRTDTQYF. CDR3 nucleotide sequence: TGTGCCAGCAGCCAAGGGGGGGGGCGGACAGATACGCAGTATTTT.

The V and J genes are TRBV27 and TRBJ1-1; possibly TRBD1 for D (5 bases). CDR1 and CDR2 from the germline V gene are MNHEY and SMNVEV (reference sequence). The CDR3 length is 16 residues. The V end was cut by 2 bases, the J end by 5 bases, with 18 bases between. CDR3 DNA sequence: TGTGCCAGCAGTTTAAGGGCAGGGAGGAGGCGAACTGAAGCTTTCTTT. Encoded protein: CASSLRAGRRRTEAFF.

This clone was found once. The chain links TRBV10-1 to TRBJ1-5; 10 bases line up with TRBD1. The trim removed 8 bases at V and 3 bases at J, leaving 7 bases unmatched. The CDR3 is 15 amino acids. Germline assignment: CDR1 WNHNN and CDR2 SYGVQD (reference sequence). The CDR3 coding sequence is TGCGCCAGCGGGGGGGACAGGGGCCACAATCAGCCCCAGCATTTT. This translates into CASGGDRGHNQPQHF.

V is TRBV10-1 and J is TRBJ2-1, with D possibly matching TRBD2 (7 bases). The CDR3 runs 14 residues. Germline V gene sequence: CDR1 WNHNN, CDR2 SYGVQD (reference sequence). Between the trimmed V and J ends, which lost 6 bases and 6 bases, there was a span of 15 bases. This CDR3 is CASSNRGGGNEQFF. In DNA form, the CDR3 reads TGCGCCAGCAGCAACCGAGGGGGGGGCAATGAGCAGTTCTTC.

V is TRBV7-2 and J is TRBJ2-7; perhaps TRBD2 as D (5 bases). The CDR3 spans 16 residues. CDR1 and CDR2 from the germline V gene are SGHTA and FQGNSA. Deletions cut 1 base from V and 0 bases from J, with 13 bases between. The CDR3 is CASSLGVTGSSYEQYF. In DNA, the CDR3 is TGTGCCAGCAGCTTAGGGGTTACGGGAAGCTCCTACGAGCAGTACTTC.

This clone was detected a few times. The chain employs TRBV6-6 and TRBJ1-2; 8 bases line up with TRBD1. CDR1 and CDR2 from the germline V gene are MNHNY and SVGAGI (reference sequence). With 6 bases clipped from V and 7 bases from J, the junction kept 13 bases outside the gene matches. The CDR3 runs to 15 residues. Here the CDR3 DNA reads TGTGCCAGCAGACCACCCGGACAGGGAAATTTTGGCTACACCTTC. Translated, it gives CASRPPGQGNFGYTF.

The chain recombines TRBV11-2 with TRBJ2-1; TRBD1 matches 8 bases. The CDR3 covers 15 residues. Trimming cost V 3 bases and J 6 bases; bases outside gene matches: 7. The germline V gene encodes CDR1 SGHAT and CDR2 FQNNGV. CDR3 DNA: TGTGCCAGCAGCTTGTCGGGACAGGTCCTCAATGAGCAGTTCTTC. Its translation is CASSLSGQVLNEQFF.

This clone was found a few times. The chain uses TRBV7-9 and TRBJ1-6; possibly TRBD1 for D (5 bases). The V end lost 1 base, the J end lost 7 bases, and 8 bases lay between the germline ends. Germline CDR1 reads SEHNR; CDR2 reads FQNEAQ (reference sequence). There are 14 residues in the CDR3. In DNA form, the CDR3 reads TGTGCCAGCAGCTTAGGGGGGAGGAATTCACCCCTCCACTTT. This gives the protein CASSLGGRNSPLHF.

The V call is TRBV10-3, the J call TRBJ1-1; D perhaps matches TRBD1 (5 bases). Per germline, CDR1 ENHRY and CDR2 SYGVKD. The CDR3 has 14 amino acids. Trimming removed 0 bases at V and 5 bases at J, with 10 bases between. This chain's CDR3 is CAISESQEGTEAFF. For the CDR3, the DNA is TGTGCCATCAGTGAGTCACAGGAGGGAACTGAAGCTTTCTTT.

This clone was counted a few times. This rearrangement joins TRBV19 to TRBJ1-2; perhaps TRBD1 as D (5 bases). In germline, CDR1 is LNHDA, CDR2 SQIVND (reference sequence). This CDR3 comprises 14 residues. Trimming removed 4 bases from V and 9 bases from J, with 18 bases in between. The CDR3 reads CASSNLQDSFSYTF. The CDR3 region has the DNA TGTGCCAGTAGTAACCTACAGGATTCCTTCAGCTACACCTTC.

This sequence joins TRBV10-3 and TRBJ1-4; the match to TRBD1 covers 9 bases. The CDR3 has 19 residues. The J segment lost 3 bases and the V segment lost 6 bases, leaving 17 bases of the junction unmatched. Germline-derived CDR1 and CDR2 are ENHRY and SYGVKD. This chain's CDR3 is CAISPGTGRQAGANEKLFF. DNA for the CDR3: TGTGCCATCAGCCCCGGGACAGGGAGACAGGCGGGGGCTAATGAAAAACTGTTTTTT.

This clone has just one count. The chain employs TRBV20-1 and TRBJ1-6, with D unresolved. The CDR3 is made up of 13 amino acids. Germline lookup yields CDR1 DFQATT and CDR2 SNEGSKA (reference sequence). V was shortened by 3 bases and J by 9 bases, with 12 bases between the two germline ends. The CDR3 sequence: CSASTVYGSPLHF. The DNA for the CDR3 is TGCAGTGCTAGTACTGTTTATGGTTCACCCCTCCACTTT.

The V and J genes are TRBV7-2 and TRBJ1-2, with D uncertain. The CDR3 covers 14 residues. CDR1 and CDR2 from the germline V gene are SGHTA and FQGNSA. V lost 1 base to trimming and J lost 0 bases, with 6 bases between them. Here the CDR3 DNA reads TGTGCCAGCAGCTTAGTCGGGACTAACTATGGCTACACCTTC. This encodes CASSLVGTNYGYTF.

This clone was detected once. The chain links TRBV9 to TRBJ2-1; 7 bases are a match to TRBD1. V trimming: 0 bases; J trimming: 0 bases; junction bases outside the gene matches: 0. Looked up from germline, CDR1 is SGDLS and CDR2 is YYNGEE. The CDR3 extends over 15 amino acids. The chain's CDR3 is CASSVGQGSYNEQFF. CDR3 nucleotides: TGTGCCAGCAGCGTAGGACAGGGCTCCTACAATGAGCAGTTCTTC.

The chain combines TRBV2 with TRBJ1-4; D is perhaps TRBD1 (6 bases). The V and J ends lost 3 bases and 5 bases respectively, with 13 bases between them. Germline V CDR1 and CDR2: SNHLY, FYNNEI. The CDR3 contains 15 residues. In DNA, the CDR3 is TGTGCCAGCAGTGACTACAGGGTGGGGAATGAAAAACTGTTTTTT. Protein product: CASSDYRVGNEKLFF.

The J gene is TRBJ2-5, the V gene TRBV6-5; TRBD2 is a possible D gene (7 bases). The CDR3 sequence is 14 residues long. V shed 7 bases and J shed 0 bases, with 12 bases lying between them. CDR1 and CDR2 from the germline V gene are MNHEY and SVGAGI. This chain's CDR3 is CASKNGGHQETQYF. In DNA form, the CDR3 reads TGTGCCAGCAAGAACGGGGGGCACCAAGAGACCCAGTACTTC.

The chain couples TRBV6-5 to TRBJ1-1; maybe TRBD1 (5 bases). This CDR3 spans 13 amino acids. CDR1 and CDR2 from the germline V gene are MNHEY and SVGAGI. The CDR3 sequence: CGLRGEVWTEAFF. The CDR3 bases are TGTGGGCTTCGAGGGGAGGTATGGACTGAAGCTTTCTTT.

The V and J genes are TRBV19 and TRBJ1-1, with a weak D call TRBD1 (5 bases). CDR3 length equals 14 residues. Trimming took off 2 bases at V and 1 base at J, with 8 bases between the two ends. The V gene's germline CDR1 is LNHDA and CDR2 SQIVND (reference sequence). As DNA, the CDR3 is TGTGCCAGTAGTATACGGGGGGGGAACACTGAAGCTTTCTTT. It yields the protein CASSIRGGNTEAFF. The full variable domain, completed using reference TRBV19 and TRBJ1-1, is DGGITQSPKYLFRKEGQNVTLSCEQNLNHDAMYWYRQDPGQGLRLIYYSQIVNDFQKGDIAEGYSVSREKKESFPLTVTSAQKNPTAFYLCASSIRGGNTEAFFGQGTRLTVV.

CDR3 nucleotides: TGTGCCAGCAGCTTCAGCTATGGCTACACCTTC. Its translation is CASSFSYGYTF. The genes are TRBV7-9 and TRBJ1-2; D unresolved. Trimming took off 3 bases at V and 4 bases at J, with 3 bases between the two ends. There are 11 residues in the CDR3. In germline, CDR1 is SEHNR, CDR2 FQNEAQ (reference sequence).

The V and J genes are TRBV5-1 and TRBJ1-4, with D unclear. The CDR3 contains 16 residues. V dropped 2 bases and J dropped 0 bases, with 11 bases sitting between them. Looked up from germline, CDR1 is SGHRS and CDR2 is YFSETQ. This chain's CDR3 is CASSLQTVATNEKLFF. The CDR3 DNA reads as TGCGCCAGCAGCTTACAGACGGTAGCAACTAATGAAAAACTGTTTTTT.

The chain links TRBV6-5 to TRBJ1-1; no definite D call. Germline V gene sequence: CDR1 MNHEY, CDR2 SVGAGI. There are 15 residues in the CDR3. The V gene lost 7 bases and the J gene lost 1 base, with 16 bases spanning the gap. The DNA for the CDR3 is TGTGCCAGCATCCCAGGCTTCATCTCGAACACTGAAGCTTTCTTT. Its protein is CASIPGFISNTEAFF.

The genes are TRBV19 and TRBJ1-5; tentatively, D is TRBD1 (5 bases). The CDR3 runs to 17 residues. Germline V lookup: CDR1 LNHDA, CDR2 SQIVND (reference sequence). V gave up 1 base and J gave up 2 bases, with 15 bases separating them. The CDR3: CASSIVRGRMGNQPQHF. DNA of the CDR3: TGTGCCAGTAGTATAGTAAGGGGAAGGATGGGCAATCAGCCCCAGCATTTT.

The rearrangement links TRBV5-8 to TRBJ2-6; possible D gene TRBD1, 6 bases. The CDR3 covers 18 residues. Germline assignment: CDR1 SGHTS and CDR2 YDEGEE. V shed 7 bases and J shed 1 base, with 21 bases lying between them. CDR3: CASPRFARGSSGANVLTF. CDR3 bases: TGTGCCAGCCCCAGGTTTGCTAGGGGGAGTTCTGGGGCCAACGTCCTGACTTTC. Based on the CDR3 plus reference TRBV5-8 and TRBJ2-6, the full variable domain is EAGVTQSPTHLIKTRGQQATLRCSPISGHTSVYWYQQALGLGLQFLLWYDEGEERNRGNFPPRFSGRQFPNYSSELNVNALELEDSALYLCASPRFARGSSGANVLTFGAGSRLTVL.

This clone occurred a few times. As DNA, the CDR3 is TGCAGCGCCTACCCGGGACAGGGGGCAGGCTATGGCTACACCTTC. Protein sequence: CSAYPGQGAGYGYTF. The chain has TRBV29-1 and TRBJ1-2, with TRBD1 identical over 12 bases. Germline V gene data show CDR1 as SQVTM and CDR2 as ANQGSEA. The length of the CDR3 is 15 residues. With V trimmed by 7 bases and J by 4 bases, 10 bases remained unmatched.

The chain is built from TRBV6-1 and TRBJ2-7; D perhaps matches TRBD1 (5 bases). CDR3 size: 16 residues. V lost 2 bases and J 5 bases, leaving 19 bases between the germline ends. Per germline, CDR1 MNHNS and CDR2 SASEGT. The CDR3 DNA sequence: TGTGCCAGCAGTGAAAAACGTGGACAAATATGGGACGAGCAGTACTTC. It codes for CASSEKRGQIWDEQYF.